The 15 T cell receptor beta chains in this list originate from one sample, sequenced in a study of identical twins (TCRdb year 2016). Library preparation used 5' RACE. Instrument used: Illumina HiSeq 2000. In-frame beta chains were kept once TCRdb had trimmed the public reads at Q25 with fastp and called clones with MiXCR. CDR3 protein sequences are deduplicated, and each keeps its most common genes and DNA. This sample has 200,000 to 250,000 distinct CDR3 sequences in its table, and 5.5% to 7% of those were observed once. The ten largest account for more than 3% of the sample. This sample was also put to use in a study of yellow fever vaccine responses in identical twins.

The sequencing sample was made of memory (CD45RO+) T cells sorted from blood. What the cell subset or site label conveys for this sample: CD45RO+ enriched T cells. These receptor sequences come from a woman aged 18-35 years in good health.

The table lists this clonotype with a few counts. The chain uses TRBV20-1 and TRBJ2-2; 10 bases are a match to TRBD1. The J segment lost 2 bases and the V segment lost 6 bases, leaving 3 bases of the junction unmatched. The CDR3 has 14 amino acids. The V gene's germline CDR1 is DFQATT and CDR2 SNEGSKA (reference sequence). In DNA form, the CDR3 reads TGCAGTGCCAGGACAGGGGGTAACACCGGGGAGCTGTTTTTT. Amino acids: CSARTGGNTGELFF.

There are a few counts of this clonotype. The chain carries TRBV6-5 and TRBJ2-5; 11 positions match TRBD2. Germline V lookup: CDR1 MNHEY, CDR2 SVGAGI. V was pared by 2 bases and J by 2 bases, with 4 bases of the junction left unmatched. This CDR3 is built from 16 residues. The DNA for the CDR3 is TGTGCCAGCAGTTACACAGGGACTAGCGGACAAGAGACCCAGTACTTC. The encoded protein is CASSYTGTSGQETQYF.

The chain combines TRBV29-1 with TRBJ2-7; D is ambiguous. In germline, CDR1 is SQVTM, CDR2 ANQGSEA. Deletions cut 7 bases from V and 0 bases from J, with 19 bases between. The CDR3 length is 15 residues. The CDR3: CSALGLDLTSYEQYF. CDR3 bases: TGCAGCGCACTGGGCCTAGACCTGACCTCCTACGAGCAGTACTTC.

The sample holds a few counts of this clonotype. The CDR3 nucleotides read TGTGCCAGCAGTACACTAGCGGGAGGGCCCCATACGCAGTATTTT. It translates to CASSTLAGGPHTQYF. This chain joins TRBV2 and TRBJ2-3; TRBD2 aligns across 13 bases. With V trimmed by 5 bases and J by 7 bases, 6 bases remained unmatched. Germline V lookup: CDR1 SNHLY, CDR2 FYNNEI. The CDR3 runs to 15 residues.

This clonotype occurred a few times. CDR3 nucleotide sequence: TGTGCCAGCAGCCCCCGCTCTCTAGCGGGAGGAAACAATGAGCAGTTCTTC. Translation gives CASSPRSLAGGNNEQFF. V gene TRBV7-9 combines with J gene TRBJ2-1; 11 positions match TRBD2. The CDR3 runs to 17 residues. V shed 5 bases, J shed 5 bases, and the junction held 11 bases outside the gene matches. CDR1 and CDR2 (germline): SEHNR, FQNEAQ (reference sequence).

This clonotype was detected ten times or more. The chain is built from TRBV4-1 and TRBJ2-2; 10 nucleotides match TRBD2. Germline CDR1 reads MGHRA; CDR2 reads YSYEKL. There are 20 residues in the CDR3. V lost 0 bases and J lost 0; bases outside the gene matches: 10. The CDR3 sequence is CASSQERSLAGATNTGELFF. The CDR3 DNA is TGCGCCAGCAGCCAAGAACGATCCCTAGCGGGGGCCACGAACACCGGGGAGCTGTTTTTT.

V is TRBV6-1 and J is TRBJ2-5, with TRBD2 as a possible D gene (5 bases). Trimming took off 5 bases at V and 6 bases at J, with 13 bases between the two ends. Looked up from germline, CDR1 is MNHNS and CDR2 is SASEGT. The CDR3 spans 13 residues. CDR3 amino acids: CASSLGSYKTQYF. CDR3 DNA sequence: TGTGCCAGCAGTCTAGGGAGTTACAAGACCCAGTACTTC.

This clonotype was detected a few times. This sequence joins TRBV18 and TRBJ2-1; 8 bases match TRBD2. Looked up from germline, CDR1 is KGHSH and CDR2 is LQKENI. The CDR3 runs 15 residues. V lost 3 bases, J lost 7 bases, and 8 bases stayed unmatched. The CDR3 DNA is TGTGCCAGCTCACCTGATGCGGGAGGTTGGAATGAGCAGTTCTTC. It yields the protein CASSPDAGGWNEQFF.

This clonotype was recorded at least ten times. The genes are TRBV7-2 and TRBJ1-5; no definite D call. Trimming shortened V by 0 bases and J by 6 bases, and 6 bases separated the two germline ends. This CDR3 has 13 residues. CDR1 SGHTA and CDR2 FQGNSA come from the germline V gene. DNA of the CDR3: TGTGCCAGCAGCTTAGCGCTGGGTCAGCCCCAGCATTTT. Its protein product is CASSLALGQPQHF.

This clonotype turned up a few times. The gene calls are TRBV24-1 and TRBJ1-4, with D uncertain. The CDR3 loop spans 17 amino acids. From germline, CDR1 is KGHDR and CDR2 SFDVKD. V lost 0 bases, J lost 0 bases, and 10 bases lay in between. The CDR3 sequence: CATSDLLIGATNEKLFF. In DNA, the CDR3 is TGTGCCACCAGTGATTTGCTTATCGGGGCAACTAATGAAAAACTGTTTTTT.

The chain links TRBV6-1 to TRBJ2-6, with a possible D match to TRBD2 (7 bases). The CDR3 has 15 amino acids. Germline V gene data show CDR1 as MNHNS and CDR2 as SASEGT. With 6 bases removed from V and 2 bases from J, the gap between germline ends came to 11 bases. CDR3 loop: CASRGGTTGANVLTF. The DNA for the CDR3 is TGTGCCAGCAGGGGGGGGACAACTGGGGCCAACGTCCTGACTTTC.

This clonotype was picked up many times. The chain recombines TRBV5-1 with TRBJ2-1; 8 bases are shared with TRBD1. There are 15 residues in the CDR3. The germline V gene encodes CDR1 SGHRS and CDR2 YFSETQ. V shed 4 bases and J 7 bases; nucleotides not matched to a gene: 10. The CDR3: CASSPKVTGENEQFF. CDR3 nucleotide sequence: TGCGCCAGCAGCCCGAAGGTGACAGGGGAAAATGAGCAGTTCTTC.

This clonotype was found a few times. J is TRBJ1-3 and V is TRBV29-1, with D uncertain. The ends were cut back, 5 bases at V and 4 bases at J, with 12 bases in the middle. Germline assignment: CDR1 SQVTM and CDR2 ANQGSEA. The CDR3 contains 13 residues. In nucleotides, the CDR3 is TGCAGCGTTTACCGGCGAGGGGGAAACACCATATATTTT. Its translation is CSVYRRGGNTIYF.

This clonotype was seen only a few times. This chain joins TRBV6-1 and TRBJ2-7; D remains ambiguous. Germline loops: CDR1 MNHNS, CDR2 SASEGT. The V and J ends lost 5 bases and 0 bases respectively, with 11 bases between them. The CDR3 consists of 14 residues. The CDR3: CASSKGWSSYEQYF. CDR3 nucleotides: TGTGCCAGCAGTAAAGGTTGGAGCTCCTACGAGCAGTACTTC.

This clonotype was seen many times. The rearrangement joins TRBV5-1 to TRBJ2-1; 13 positions match TRBD2. Germline V gene sequence: CDR1 SGHRS, CDR2 YFSETQ. The junction had 11 bases not matched to a gene; V was cut back by 0 bases and J by 8 bases. The CDR3 is made up of 18 amino acids. DNA of the CDR3: TGCGCCAGCAGCTTGGGTTGGACTAGCGGGAGAGGTGGCTATGAGCAGTTCTTC. It codes for CASSLGWTSGRGGYEQFF.